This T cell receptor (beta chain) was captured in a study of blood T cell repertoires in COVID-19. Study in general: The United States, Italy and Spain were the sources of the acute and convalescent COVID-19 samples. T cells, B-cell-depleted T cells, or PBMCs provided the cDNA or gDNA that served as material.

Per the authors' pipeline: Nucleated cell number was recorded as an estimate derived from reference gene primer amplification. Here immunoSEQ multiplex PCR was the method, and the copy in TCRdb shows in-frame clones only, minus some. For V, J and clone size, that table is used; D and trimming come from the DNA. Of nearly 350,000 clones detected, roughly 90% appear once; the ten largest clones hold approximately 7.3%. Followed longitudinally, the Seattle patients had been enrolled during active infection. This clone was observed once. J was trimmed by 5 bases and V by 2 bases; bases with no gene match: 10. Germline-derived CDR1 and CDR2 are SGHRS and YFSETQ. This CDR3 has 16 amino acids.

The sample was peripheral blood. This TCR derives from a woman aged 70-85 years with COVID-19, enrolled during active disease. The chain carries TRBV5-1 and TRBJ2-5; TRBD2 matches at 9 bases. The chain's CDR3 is CASSFIDGLALETQYF. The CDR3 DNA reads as TGCGCCAGCAGCTTCATCGACGGACTAGCGTTGGAGACCCAGTACTTC. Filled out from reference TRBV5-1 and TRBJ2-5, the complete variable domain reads KAGVTQTPRYLIKTRGQQVTLSCSPISGHRSVSWYQQTPGQGLQFLFEYFSETQRNKGNFPGRFSGRQFSNSRSEMNVSTLELGDSALYLCASSFIDGLALETQYFGPGTRLLVL.